This T cell receptor beta chain stems from a study of blood T cell repertoires in COVID-19. Study information: The United States, Italy and Spain were the sources of the acute and convalescent COVID-19 samples. In each case, the material was cDNA or gDNA derived from T cells, B-cell-depleted T cells, or PBMCs.

In the authors' methods: Estimation of nucleated cell counts relied on the amplification of reference gene primers. Only in-frame clones appear in the TCRdb table, and some are missing; sequencing was by immunoSEQ multiplex PCR. V and J calls and clone size are as listed in that table; D and trimming were resolved from the DNA. In the table there are tens of thousands of clones, roughly 74% of which are singletons. Seattle's cohort entered during active infection and was followed longitudinally. Germline CDR1 reads MNHEY; CDR2 reads SVGAGI. The CDR3 is 15 amino acids. V lost 6 bases to trimming and J lost 6 bases, with 20 bases between them.

This receptor was identified in a man in his sixties or seventies with COVID-19, enrolled during active disease. The sequencing sample was made of peripheral blood. This chain connects TRBV6-5 to TRBJ2-5, with D tentatively TRBD1 (6 bases). CDR3 coding DNA: TGTGCCAGCAGGCCCGAATCGGCAGGGGATAAGACCCAGTACTTC. Protein product: CASRPESAGDKTQYF.